In this sample, the clone carrying this T cell receptor (beta chain) turned up a few times. Its matching antigen is unknown. An end of the junction differs from the germline gene, which may be a read error. CDR1 is DFQATT and CDR2 is SNEGSKA in the germline V gene (reference sequence). The CDR3 covers 13 residues. These data come from a study of identical twins. Overall study results and limits: There was an excess of low generation probability in the out-of-frame alpha sequences that twins shared. For zero-insertion analyses, partial confounding could come from invariant MAIT and iNKT cells. Whereas memory repertoires showed no such difference, abundant cord blood beta clonotypes carried fewer insertions.

TCRdb used MiXCR to reprocess the 5' RACE reads, holding one entry per CDR3 protein. There are 250,000 or so distinct CDR3 sequences in the sample; around 8% occur only once, and about 3% lies in the top ten. This sample also belongs to another study, concerning yellow fever vaccine responses in identical twins.

This TCR derives from a woman between 18 and 29 years old in good health. The genes are TRBV20-1 and TRBJ2-4; 8 bases are a match to TRBD2. Sequencing was carried out using CD8+ T cells sorted from blood. CDR3 sequence (DNA): TGCAGTGCGAGAGAGGGGACTAGTTACATTCAGTACTTC. Translation: CSAREGTSYIQYF.